A single sample is the source of the 8 T cell receptor beta chains below, sequenced in a study of CD8+ T cells in alopecia areata. Extraction and reverse transcription of RNA yielded cDNA as the sequencing template. Profiled with immunoSEQ multiplex PCR; TCRdb holds only in-frame clones, not every one. The sample carries some 130,000 clones, 50% to 55% recorded once. Documented treatment: oral pan-JAK inhibitor, 5-10 mg twice daily. This specimen was CD4+ T cells sorted from blood, taken at week 4, from a patient treated with tofacitinib. Source of these receptors: a human donor with alopecia areata.

This clone was counted once. The genes are TRBV30 and TRBJ2-7, with a weak D call TRBD1 (6 bases). The CDR3 has 14 residues. Germline assignment: CDR1 GTSNPN and CDR2 SVGIG (reference sequence). The V and J ends lost 1 base and 0 bases respectively, with 10 bases between them. The CDR3 loop reads CAWSGDRSSYEQYF. Written as DNA, the CDR3 is TGTGCCTGGAGTGGAGACAGGAGCTCCTACGAGCAGTACTTC.

This chain's CDR3 is CSASRGSEQYF. The CDR3 DNA reads TGCAGTGCTAGTAGGGGGTCCGAGCAGTACTTC. This chain connects TRBV20-1 to TRBJ2-7; perhaps TRBD1 as D (6 bases). The CDR3 length is 11 residues. V was trimmed by 3 bases and J by 6 bases, leaving 9 bases between them. Germline V gene sequence: CDR1 DFQATT, CDR2 SNEGSKA (reference sequence).

V and J are TRBV5-1 and TRBJ2-7; TRBD1 matches at 8 bases. Losses at the gene ends were 4 bases for V and 4 bases for J; bases not matched to a gene: 7. The CDR3 spans 14 residues. Germline lookup yields CDR1 SGHRS and CDR2 YFSETQ. The chain's CDR3 is CASSAGQDPYEQYF. The CDR3 bases are TGCGCCAGCAGCGCGGGACAGGACCCATACGAGCAGTACTTC.

This chain connects TRBV7-9 to TRBJ1-2; D may be TRBD1 (6 bases). Germline V CDR1 and CDR2: SEHNR, FQNEAQ (reference sequence). There are 15 residues in the CDR3. With 0 bases removed from V and 5 bases from J, the gap between germline ends came to 13 bases. CDR3 in amino acids: CASSLARRQGYGYTF. In DNA, the CDR3 is TGTGCCAGCAGCTTAGCGAGGAGGCAGGGGTATGGCTACACCTTC.

This clone was seen only a few times. V gene TRBV5-4 combines with J gene TRBJ2-7; the D gene is possibly TRBD2 (5 bases). Trimming took 3 bases from V and 7 from J, leaving 14 bases between them. The V gene's germline CDR1 is SGHNT and CDR2 YYREEE (reference sequence). The CDR3 totals 13 residues. The CDR3: CASSSGLLREQYF. CDR3 in DNA: TGTGCCAGCAGCTCCGGACTTTTACGAGAGCAGTACTTC.

This clone was counted a few times. The V gene is TRBV5-1, the J gene TRBJ2-2, with 11 nucleotides matching TRBD2. The germline V gene has CDR1 SGHRS and CDR2 YFSETQ. This CDR3 contains 18 residues. V dropped 1 base and J dropped 5; count of bases not matched to a gene: 10. The CDR3 region has the DNA TGCGCCAGCAGCTTGCAACTAGCGGGAGCTCAGGGTACCGGGGAGCTGTTTTTT. Residues: CASSLQLAGAQGTGELFF. The full variable domain, completed using reference TRBV5-1 and TRBJ2-2, is KAGVTQTPRYLIKTRGQQVTLSCSPISGHRSVSWYQQTPGQGLQFLFEYFSETQRNKGNFPGRFSGRQFSNSRSEMNVSTLELGDSALYLCASSLQLAGAQGTGELFFGEGSRLTVL.

A few counts support this clone. V and J are TRBV5-4 and TRBJ1-2; D gene uncertain. V was shortened by 5 bases and J by 1 base, with 9 bases between the two germline ends. Germline V lookup: CDR1 SGHNT, CDR2 YYREEE (reference sequence). There are 13 residues in the CDR3. CDR3 amino acids: CASRQQINYGYTF. CDR3 sequence (DNA): TGTGCCAGCAGGCAACAGATTAACTATGGCTACACCTTC.

This clone was recorded once. The chain is built from TRBV4-2 and TRBJ2-3; perhaps TRBD2 as D (6 bases). The CDR3 covers 17 residues. V shed 4 bases and J shed 6 bases, with 23 bases lying between them. Germline V gene sequence: CDR1 LGHNA, CDR2 YNFKEQ. The CDR3 DNA sequence: TGTGCCAGCAGCCTCCAGTTGGGAGGCGGGAAGAAGGATACGCAGTATTTT. It specifies CASSLQLGGGKKDTQYF.